The 19 T cell receptor beta chains presented below share a single source sample, sequenced in a study of blood T cell repertoires in COVID-19. Profiling relied on immunoSEQ multiplex PCR, and the TCRdb table lists in-frame clones only, not all of them. The sample lists 200,000 or so clones, 75% to 90% occurring once. Sample: peripheral blood. Source of these receptors: a man aged 70 or older with active or convalescent COVID-19.

This chain uses TRBV29-1 with TRBJ1-3; D is perhaps TRBD1 (6 bases). V lost 4 bases to trimming and J lost 4 bases, with 8 bases between them. Germline values: CDR1 SQVTM, CDR2 ANQGSEA. This CDR3 is built from 12 residues. CDR3 residues: CSVVGQGNTIYF. CDR3 coding DNA: TGCAGCGTTGTAGGACAGGGAAACACCATATATTTT.

V gene TRBV14 combines with J gene TRBJ1-6; 7 bases map to TRBD1. Germline V lookup: CDR1 SGHDN, CDR2 FVKESK. This CDR3 contains 16 residues. V was clipped by 2 bases and J by 7 bases; unmatched bases: 8. As DNA, the CDR3 is TGTGCCAGCAGCCAAACCAGACAGGGTTTCAATTCACCCCTCCACTTT. As protein: CASSQTRQGFNSPLHF.

V usage is TRBV4-3 and J usage is TRBJ1-2; 7 bases agree with TRBD1. The junction had 5 bases not matched to a gene; V was cut back by 0 bases and J by 7 bases. The germline gives CDR1 LGHNA, CDR2 YSLEER. The CDR3 sequence is 14 residues long. This CDR3 is CASSQEPGGLGYTF. In DNA, the CDR3 is TGCGCCAGCAGCCAAGAACCAGGGGGGCTTGGCTACACCTTC.

This rearrangement joins TRBV2 to TRBJ1-2, with a weak D call TRBD1 (6 bases). Between the trimmed V and J ends, which lost 6 bases and 1 base, there was a span of 9 bases. The germline CDR1 and CDR2 sequences are SNHLY and FYNNEI. The CDR3 has 13 residues. CDR3 sequence reads: CASSRQVNYGYTF. The CDR3 bases are TGTGCCAGCAGCCGACAGGTTAACTATGGCTACACCTTC.

The chain is built from TRBV5-5 and TRBJ1-2; D call uncertain. The V gene's germline CDR1 is SGHKS and CDR2 YYEKEE (reference sequence). The CDR3 runs to 12 residues. Trimming pared 7 bases from V and 2 bases from J, leaving 9 bases between. This chain's CDR3 is CASSNQNYGYTF. The CDR3 nucleotides read TGTGCCAGCTCCAACCAGAACTATGGCTACACCTTC.

This clone was counted a single time. V usage is TRBV6-2 or TRBV6-3 and J usage is TRBJ1-2; 9 bases agree with TRBD1. With 0 bases clipped from V and 6 bases from J, the junction kept 5 bases outside the gene matches. Germline loops: CDR1 MNHEY, CDR2 SVGEGT. The CDR3 sequence is 15 residues long. The CDR3 loop reads CASSYSGQGYNGYTF. The CDR3 bases are TGTGCCAGCAGTTACTCGGGACAGGGTTACAATGGCTACACCTTC.

This chain connects TRBV4-1 to TRBJ1-2, with a tentative D call TRBD1 (6 bases). The CDR3 is 15 residues long. V gave up 0 bases and J gave up 4 bases, with 12 bases separating them. Germline-derived CDR1 and CDR2 are MGHRA and YSYEKL. CDR3 DNA: TGCGCCAGCAGCCAAGAGCAGGGGCTTAGCTATGGCTACACCTTC. It encodes CASSQEQGLSYGYTF.

CDR3 nucleotide sequence: TGTGCCAGCGGACAGGGCGGGAATGAGCAGTTCTTC. The encoded protein is CASGQGGNEQFF. The chain combines TRBV12-3 or TRBV12-4 with TRBJ2-1; TRBD1 aligns across 8 bases. This CDR3 is 12 amino acids long. V was pared by 8 bases and J by 7 bases, with 4 bases of the junction left unmatched.

This clone was seen just once. The chain carries TRBV3-1 (or the pseudogene TRBV3-2) and TRBJ2-3; a possible D gene is TRBD1 (6 bases). The V gene lost 2 bases and the J gene lost 1 base, with 7 bases spanning the gap. CDR3 length equals 14 residues. Germline V gene data show CDR1 as LGHDT and CDR2 as YNNKEL (reference sequence). CDR3: CASSQPGGTDTQYF. CDR3 DNA: TGTGCCAGCAGCCAACCAGGGGGCACAGATACGCAGTATTTT.

This chain connects TRBV15 to TRBJ1-4; possibly TRBD1 for D (5 bases). V shed 0 bases and J shed 3 bases, with 14 bases lying between them. Germline values: CDR1 LNHNV, CDR2 YYDKDF (reference sequence). The CDR3 has 17 amino acids. The CDR3 nucleotides read TGTGCCACCAGCAGAGATCGGGTTCAAGGGGCTAATGAAAAACTGTTTTTT. Translating gives CATSRDRVQGANEKLFF.

V and J are TRBV28 and TRBJ2-7; D gene unclear. V lost 5 bases to trimming and J lost 4 bases, with 18 bases between them. The CDR3 has 15 residues. Germline V lookup: CDR1 MDHEN, CDR2 SYDVKM. The CDR3 region has the DNA TGTGCCAGCAGTCCAAGTCCCGGGTTTAGGTACGAGCAGTACTTC. This codes for CASSPSPGFRYEQYF.

This chain links TRBV28 with TRBJ1-1, with D possibly matching TRBD1 (6 bases). Looked up from germline, CDR1 is MDHEN and CDR2 is SYDVKM. This CDR3 has 14 amino acids. Trimming took 2 bases from V and 3 from J, leaving 10 bases between them. In nucleotides, the CDR3 is TGTGCCAGCAGTTTACCCCACAGGGACACTGAAGCTTTCTTT. Translation gives CASSLPHRDTEAFF.

This clone was observed once. This chain uses TRBV11-2 with TRBJ2-5; 9 nucleotides agree with TRBD2. The CDR3 contains 17 residues. CDR1 is SGHAT and CDR2 is FQNNGV in the germline V gene. V shed 3 bases and J 5 bases; nucleotides not matched to a gene: 13. The CDR3 is CASSLFGLAGAIETQYF. The CDR3, as DNA: TGTGCCAGCAGCTTGTTCGGATTAGCGGGGGCGATCGAGACCCAGTACTTC.

The chain carries TRBV7-8 and TRBJ2-1, with TRBD2 matching over 11 bases. CDR1 is SGHVS, CDR2 FQNEAQ, per germline. The CDR3 consists of 15 residues. V trimming: 5 bases; J trimming: 4 bases; junction bases outside the gene matches: 4. CDR3 DNA: TGTGCCAGCAGCGCGACTAGCGGGGTGTACAATGAGCAGTTCTTC. Encoded protein: CASSATSGVYNEQFF.

The sample holds one count of this clone. The V gene is TRBV5-6, the J gene TRBJ2-4; D is possibly TRBD1 (6 bases). The germline V and J ends were trimmed by 0 bases and 6 bases, with 10 bases remaining between them. Germline V CDR1 and CDR2: SGHDT, YYEEEE. The length of the CDR3 is 14 residues. The CDR3 spells CASSLGTDPNIQYF. Here the CDR3 DNA reads TGTGCCAGCAGCTTGGGGACAGACCCAAACATTCAGTACTTC.

The chain links TRBV6-1 to TRBJ1-5; the match to TRBD1 covers 7 bases. With 2 bases clipped from V and 1 base from J, the junction kept 5 bases outside the gene matches. The CDR3 is 16 residues long. Germline values: CDR1 MNHNS, CDR2 SASEGT. The CDR3 sequence is CASSERDSLSNQPQHF. CDR3 nucleotide sequence: TGTGCCAGCAGTGAAAGGGACAGTTTGAGCAATCAGCCCCAGCATTTT.

V is TRBV4-1 and J is TRBJ1-2, with 12 bases matching TRBD1. Germline assignment: CDR1 MGHRA and CDR2 YSYEKL. V lost 1 base and J lost 8; bases outside the gene matches: 5. This CDR3 spans 15 amino acids. CDR3 nucleotides: TGCGCCAGCAGCCAAGGGGACAGGGGGCCAGGGGGCTACACCTTC. Translation: CASSQGDRGPGGYTF.

CDR3 residues: CASSLVGGDETQYF. In nucleotides, the CDR3 is TGCGCCAGCAGCTTGGTGGGAGGGGACGAGACCCAGTACTTC. The chain uses TRBV5-1 and TRBJ2-5; 7 bases are shared with TRBD2. This CDR3 contains 14 residues. Germline V gives CDR1 SGHRS, CDR2 YFSETQ. Trimming at V came to 0 bases and at J to 5 bases, leaving 4 bases not matched to a gene.

The rearrangement uses TRBV21-1 and TRBJ2-7; the table's D call TRBD2 went unverified against the DNA. TRBV21-1 is recorded as a pseudogene. CDR3 length: 12 amino acids. Written as DNA, the CDR3 is TGTGCCAGCAGCCCCTATGGCTACGAGCAGTACTTC. This translates into CASSPYGYEQYF.